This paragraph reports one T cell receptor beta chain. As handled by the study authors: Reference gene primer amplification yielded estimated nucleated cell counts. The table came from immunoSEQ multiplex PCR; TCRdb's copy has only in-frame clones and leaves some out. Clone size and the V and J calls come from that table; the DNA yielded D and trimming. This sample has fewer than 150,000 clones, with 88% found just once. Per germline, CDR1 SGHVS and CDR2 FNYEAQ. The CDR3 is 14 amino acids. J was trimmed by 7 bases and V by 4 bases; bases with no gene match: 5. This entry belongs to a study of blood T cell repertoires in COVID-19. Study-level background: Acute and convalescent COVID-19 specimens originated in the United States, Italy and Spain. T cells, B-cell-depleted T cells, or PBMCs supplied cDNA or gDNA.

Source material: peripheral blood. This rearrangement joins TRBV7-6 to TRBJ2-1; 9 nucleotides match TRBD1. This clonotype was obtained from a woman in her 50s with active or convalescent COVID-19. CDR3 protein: CASSSRTGENEQFF. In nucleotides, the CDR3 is TGTGCCAGCAGCTCAAGGACAGGGGAAAATGAGCAGTTCTTC.